This T cell receptor beta chain was observed in a study of blood T cells in healthy people across ages. Study-wide results and limits: The unknown donor CMV status may have confounded expanded clonotype changes.

This clonotype came up a few times. Its antigen remains unidentified. Trimming took 4 bases from V and 1 from J; bases not matched to a gene: 4. The CDR3 is made up of 16 amino acids. Germline V lookup: CDR1 SEHNR, CDR2 FQNEAQ (reference sequence). PCR was performed a second time for about 7 to 11 cycles using a sample-barcoded 5' primer and a J-beta primer mix. Each sample provided no less than 2.5 million CDR3-containing paired-end reads. TCRdb re-called the 5' RACE reads through MiXCR, storing one row per CDR3 protein. The sample includes more than 1,000,000 distinct CDR3 sequences, approximately 25% of them seen just once. The same sample was also used in a study of T cells of mothers and their children.

V is TRBV7-9 and J is TRBJ2-2, with TRBD2 matching over 9 bases. Sample: blood. This receptor was identified in a girl aged 2-10 years in good health. The CDR3 sequence: CASSSLAGVNTGELFF. CDR3 nucleotides: TGTGCCAGCAGCTCTTTAGCGGGAGTGAACACCGGGGAGCTGTTTTTT.